The present T cell receptor (beta chain) was sequenced within a study of cytomegalovirus exposure and HLA in healthy donors. The CDR3 consists of 17 residues. The germline V gene encodes CDR1 MDHEN and CDR2 SYDVKM. V gave up 6 bases and J gave up 3 bases; unmatched junction bases: 11. 13 Jbeta primers and 60 Vbeta primers were used for the PCR. Produced via immunoSEQ multiplex PCR; TCRdb's table is partial and in-frame only. This sample has approximately 150,000 clones, with approximately 84% found just once. This rearrangement joins TRBV28 to TRBJ2-3; 11 bases map to TRBD2. The sample was PBMCs. This clonotype was sampled from a woman between 40 and 50 years old in good health and CMV-seronegative. Here the CDR3 reads CASRKGTSGRSTDTQYF. The CDR3 DNA sequence: TGTGCCAGCAGAAAGGGCACTAGCGGGAGATCGACAGATACGCAGTATTTT.